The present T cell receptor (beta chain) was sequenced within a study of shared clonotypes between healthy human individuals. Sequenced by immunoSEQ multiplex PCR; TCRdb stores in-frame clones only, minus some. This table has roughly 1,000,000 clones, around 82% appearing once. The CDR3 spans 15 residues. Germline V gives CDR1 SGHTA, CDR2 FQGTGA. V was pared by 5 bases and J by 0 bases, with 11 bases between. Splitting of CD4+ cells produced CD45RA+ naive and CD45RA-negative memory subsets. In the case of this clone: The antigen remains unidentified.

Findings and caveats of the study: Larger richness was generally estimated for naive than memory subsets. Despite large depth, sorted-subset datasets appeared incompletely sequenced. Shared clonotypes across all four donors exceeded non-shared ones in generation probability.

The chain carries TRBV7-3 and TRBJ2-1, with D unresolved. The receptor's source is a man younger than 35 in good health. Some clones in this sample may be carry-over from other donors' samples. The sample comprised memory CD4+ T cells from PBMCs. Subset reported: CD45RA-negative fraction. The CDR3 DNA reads TGTGCCAGCAGCCCTCGGACGAGCTCCTACAATGAGCAGTTCTTC. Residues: CASSPRTSSYNEQFF.